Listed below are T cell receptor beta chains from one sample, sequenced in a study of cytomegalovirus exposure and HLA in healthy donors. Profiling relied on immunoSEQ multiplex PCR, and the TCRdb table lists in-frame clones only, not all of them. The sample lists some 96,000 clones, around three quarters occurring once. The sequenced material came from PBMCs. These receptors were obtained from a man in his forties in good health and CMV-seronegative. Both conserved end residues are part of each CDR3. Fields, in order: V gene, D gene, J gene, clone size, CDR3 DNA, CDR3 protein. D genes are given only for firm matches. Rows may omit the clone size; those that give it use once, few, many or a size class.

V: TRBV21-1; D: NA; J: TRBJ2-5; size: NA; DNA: TGTGCCAGCAGCCCCAAAGAGGAAGAACAAAAAGAGACCCAGTACTTC; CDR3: CASSPKEEEQKETQYF
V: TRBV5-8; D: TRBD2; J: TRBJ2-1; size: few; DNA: TGTGCCAGCAGCCAAGATACGGGGGGGTCCTACAATGAGCAGTTCTTC; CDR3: CASSQDTGGSYNEQFF
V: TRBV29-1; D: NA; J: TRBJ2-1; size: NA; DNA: TGCAGCGTTGAAGTATATGAGGGCCCGTTCTTC; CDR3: CSVEVYEGPFF
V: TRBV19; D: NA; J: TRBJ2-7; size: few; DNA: TGTGCCAGTAGAGGGGAAGGGAACGAAAGGGAATACGAGCAGTACTTC; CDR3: CASRGEGNEREYEQYF
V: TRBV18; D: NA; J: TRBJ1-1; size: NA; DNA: TGTGCCAGCTCACCAAGGAGCCTACAGGGAATGAACACTGAAGCTTTCTTT; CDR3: CASSPRSLQGMNTEAFF
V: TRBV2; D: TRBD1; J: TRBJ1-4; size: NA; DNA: TGTGCCAGCAGTAAACCGACAGGGGAAGGAAAACTGTTTTTT; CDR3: CASSKPTGEGKLFF
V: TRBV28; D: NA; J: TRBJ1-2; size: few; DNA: TGTGCCACCTCCTATCCAGGGGAGAACTATGGCTACACCTTC; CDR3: CATSYPGENYGYTF
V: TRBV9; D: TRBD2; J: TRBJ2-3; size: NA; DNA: TGTGCCAGCAGCGTAGCGGGGGGTGAAGGGACGCAGTATTTT; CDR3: CASSVAGGEGTQYF
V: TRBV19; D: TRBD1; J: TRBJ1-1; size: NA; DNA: TGTGCCACCCGAGCCAGGGGGCAGGGAAGCACTGAAGCTTTCTTT; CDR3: CATRARGQGSTEAFF
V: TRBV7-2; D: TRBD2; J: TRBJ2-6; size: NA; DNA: TGTGCCAGCAGCTTAACTAGCGACAACTCTGGGGCCAACGTCCTGACTTTC; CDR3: CASSLTSDNSGANVLTF
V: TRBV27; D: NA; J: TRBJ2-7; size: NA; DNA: TGTGCCAGTTCGCGGGGGCCCTACGAGCAGTACTTC; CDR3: CASSRGPYEQYF
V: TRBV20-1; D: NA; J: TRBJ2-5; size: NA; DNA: TGCAGTGCTAGTCCGGAGACCCAGTACTTC; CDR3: CSASPETQYF
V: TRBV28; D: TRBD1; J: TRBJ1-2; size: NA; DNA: TGTGCCAGCAGAGTGGGACAGAACTATGGCTACACCTTC; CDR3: CASRVGQNYGYTF
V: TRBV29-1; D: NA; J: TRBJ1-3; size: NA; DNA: TGCAGCGTGGATTCCGGGACATTGGCTGGAAACACCATATATTTT; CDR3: CSVDSGTLAGNTIYF
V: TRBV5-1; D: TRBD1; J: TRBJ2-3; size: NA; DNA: TGCGCCAGCAGCTTCGCCGGGACAGACACAGATACGCAGTATTTT; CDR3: CASSFAGTDTDTQYF
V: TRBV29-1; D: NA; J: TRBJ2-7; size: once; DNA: TGCAGCGTTGAGGACAACCACTACGAGCAGTACTTC; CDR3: CSVEDNHYEQYF
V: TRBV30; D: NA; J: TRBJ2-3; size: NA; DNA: TGTGCCTGGAACCCAACCCGGGAAGATACGCAGTATTTT; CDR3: CAWNPTREDTQYF
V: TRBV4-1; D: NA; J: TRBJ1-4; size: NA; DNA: TGCGCCAGCAGCCAAAGGGGGAAGAGGGATAATGAAAAACTGTTTTTT; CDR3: CASSQRGKRDNEKLFF
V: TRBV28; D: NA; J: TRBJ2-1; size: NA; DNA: TGTGCCACCATAGCGGATTACAATGAGCAGTTCTTC; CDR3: CATIADYNEQFF
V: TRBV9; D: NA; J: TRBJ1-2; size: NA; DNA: TGTGCCAGCAGCGTAGAAGGCAGGGTACCCTATGGCTACACCTTC; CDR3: CASSVEGRVPYGYTF
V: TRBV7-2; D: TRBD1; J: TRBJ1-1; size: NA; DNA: TGTGCCAGCAGTCCCGGGACAGTGAACACTGAAGCTTTCTTT; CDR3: CASSPGTVNTEAFF
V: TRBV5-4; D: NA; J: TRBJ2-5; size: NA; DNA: TGTGCCAGCAGCTTTATGGGGGGCCAAGAGACCCAGTACTTC; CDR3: CASSFMGGQETQYF
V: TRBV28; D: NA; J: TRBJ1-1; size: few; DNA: TGTGCCAGCAGTTCCCCCCTCGGGGCTTTCTTT; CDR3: CASSSPLGAFF
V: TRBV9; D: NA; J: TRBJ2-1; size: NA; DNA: TGTGCCAGCAGCACCGGACTACAACCTAATGAGCAGTTCTTC; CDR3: CASSTGLQPNEQFF
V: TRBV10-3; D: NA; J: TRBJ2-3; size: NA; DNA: TGTGCCATCAGTGAATCCAGTTCTAGCACAGATACGCAGTATTTT; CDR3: CAISESSSSTDTQYF
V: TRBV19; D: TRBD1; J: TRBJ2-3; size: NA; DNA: TGTGCCAGTAGTATCCGGGACAGGGCAACAGATACGCAGTATTTT; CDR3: CASSIRDRATDTQYF
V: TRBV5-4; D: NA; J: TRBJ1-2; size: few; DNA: TGTGCCAGCAGCCAAGGGACTTTCCGCTATGGCTACACCTTC; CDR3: CASSQGTFRYGYTF
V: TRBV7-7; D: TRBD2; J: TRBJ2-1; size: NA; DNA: TGTGCCAGCAGCTTGCGGGTTAGCGGGGCGCCACGAGATGAGCAGTTCTTC; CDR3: CASSLRVSGAPRDEQFF
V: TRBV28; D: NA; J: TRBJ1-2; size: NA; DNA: TGTGCCAGCAGTACTAGGACTGGGGGCTACACCTTC; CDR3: CASSTRTGGYTF
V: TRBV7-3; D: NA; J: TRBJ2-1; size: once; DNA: TGTGCCAGCAGCTTAAACTCTTTGGGCCGGGGTGAGCAGTTCTTC; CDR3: CASSLNSLGRGEQFF
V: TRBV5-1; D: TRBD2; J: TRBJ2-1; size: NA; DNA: TGCGCCAGCAGCCTGGTGGGGACTAGCGGATACAATGAGCAGTTCTTC; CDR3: CASSLVGTSGYNEQFF
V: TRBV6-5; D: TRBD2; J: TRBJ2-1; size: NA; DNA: TGTGCCAGCAGTTTCCGTCGCGGGAGCTACAATGAGCAGTTCTTC; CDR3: CASSFRRGSYNEQFF